Listed below are T cell receptor beta chains from one sample, sequenced in a study of blood T cells in healthy people across ages. Each CDR3 protein is one row after TCRdb ran MiXCR on the 5' RACE reads. The sample gives around 1,700,000 distinct CDR3 sequences, roughly 27% of which show up once; around 7.7% is in the top ten. What was sequenced was blood. The receptors originated from a woman in her twenties or thirties in good health. The conserved cysteine and the conserved F or W are not part of the CDR3 here. A D gene is named only where the DNA matches it firmly.

d_gene: NA; j_gene: TRBJ1-2; v_gene: TRBV20-1; CDR3aa: SAPSIGSNYGYT
d_gene: TRBD1; j_gene: TRBJ1-2; v_gene: TRBV7-9; CDR3aa: ASSLNPGQSYGYT
d_gene: NA; j_gene: TRBJ1-5; v_gene: TRBV4-1; CDR3aa: ASSQDHYSNQPQH
d_gene: TRBD2; j_gene: TRBJ2-1; v_gene: TRBV28; CDR3aa: ASKGTSGYNEQF
d_gene: NA; j_gene: TRBJ2-7; v_gene: TRBV2; CDR3aa: ASSEALRASYEQY
d_gene: TRBD2; j_gene: TRBJ2-3; v_gene: TRBV5-4; CDR3aa: ASSLTITSGSTDTQY
d_gene: NA; j_gene: TRBJ2-1; v_gene: TRBV5-1; CDR3aa: ASSLSGINHNEQF
d_gene: TRBD1; j_gene: TRBJ1-2; v_gene: TRBV6-5; CDR3aa: ASSYKPGQLYGYT
d_gene: TRBD1; j_gene: TRBJ1-1; v_gene: TRBV20-1; CDR3aa: SAKRTGGPTEAF
d_gene: TRBD2; j_gene: TRBJ2-1; v_gene: TRBV7-6; CDR3aa: ASRGISGRIRDEQF
d_gene: NA; j_gene: TRBJ2-7; v_gene: TRBV5-4; CDR3aa: ASSTGSGQSSYEQY
d_gene: NA; j_gene: TRBJ1-2; v_gene: TRBV20-1; CDR3aa: SARELDRLSHGYT
d_gene: NA; j_gene: TRBJ2-5; v_gene: TRBV29-1; CDR3aa: SVLITMEQY
d_gene: TRBD2; j_gene: TRBJ2-1; v_gene: TRBV20-1; CDR3aa: SARDRGRRGLAGVYEQF
d_gene: TRBD2; j_gene: TRBJ2-4; v_gene: TRBV3-1; CDR3aa: AGSQPGTSGASY
d_gene: TRBD1; j_gene: TRBJ2-7; v_gene: TRBV28; CDR3aa: ASKVYYPGGVEQY
d_gene: TRBD1; j_gene: TRBJ1-4; v_gene: TRBV2; CDR3aa: ASSRDRGTNEKLF
d_gene: NA; j_gene: TRBJ2-3; v_gene: TRBV12-3/TRBV12-4; CDR3aa: ASRTGGGDFTQY
d_gene: TRBD1; j_gene: TRBJ2-1; v_gene: TRBV15; CDR3aa: ATSRVPNDRGTNEQF
d_gene: NA; j_gene: TRBJ2-7; v_gene: TRBV19; CDR3aa: ASSIRGAAYEQY
d_gene: NA; j_gene: TRBJ2-1; v_gene: TRBV7-2; CDR3aa: ASSFEGLFYNEQF
d_gene: TRBD2; j_gene: TRBJ2-5; v_gene: TRBV13; CDR3aa: ASSLRLAGRETQY
d_gene: NA; j_gene: TRBJ2-3; v_gene: TRBV24-1; CDR3aa: ATSGAGKNTDTQY
d_gene: TRBD1; j_gene: TRBJ1-2; v_gene: TRBV27; CDR3aa: ASSRQGAGCGYT
d_gene: TRBD1; j_gene: TRBJ1-2; v_gene: TRBV9; CDR3aa: ASSEDRVGGYT
d_gene: TRBD2; j_gene: TRBJ2-3; v_gene: TRBV11-2; CDR3aa: ASSLDRLAGGSRGTQY
d_gene: NA; j_gene: TRBJ2-3; v_gene: TRBV20-1; CDR3aa: SNSRSVDTQY
d_gene: TRBD1; j_gene: TRBJ2-1; v_gene: TRBV6-1; CDR3aa: ASRRGEDRVYGSEQF
d_gene: NA; j_gene: TRBJ1-4; v_gene: TRBV9; CDR3aa: ASSPQLQGEKLF
d_gene: NA; j_gene: TRBJ2-7; v_gene: TRBV6-2/TRBV6-3; CDR3aa: ASSYGPYYEQY